This T cell receptor beta chain came from a study of shared clonotypes between healthy human individuals. Overall study results and limits: Clonotype sharing among donors was thought likely to change with sequencing depth.

Concerning this clone itself: What it binds is unknown.

V was clipped by 4 bases and J by 5 bases, with 18 bases between them. The germline V gene encodes CDR1 SGHRS and CDR2 YFSETQ. The CDR3 is 15 residues long. Profiling relied on immunoSEQ multiplex PCR, and the TCRdb table lists in-frame clones only, not all of them. The table shows about 2 million clones, with 85% to 95% occurring only once. The chain combines TRBV5-1 with TRBJ2-5; the D gene is possibly TRBD2 (6 bases). The sequencing input was naive CD4+ T cells sorted from blood. Documented subset: CD45RA+ positively selected. The origin of this receptor is a man aged 18 to 30 in good health. The CDR3 coding sequence is TGCGCCAGCAGCGACCCGGGACTGGGCCGGGAGACCCAGTACTTC. Translation: CASSDPGLGRETQYF.